Listed here is a single T cell receptor beta chain. The target antigen is unknown. This record comes from a study of cytomegalovirus exposure and HLA in healthy donors. Overall study findings and caveats: Reportedly, a later analysis found an Asian-associated ancestry cluster had fewer N-insertions than the roughly 700-donor mean.

Primers included in the PCR were 60 Vbeta and 13 Jbeta primers. Sequencing was performed with immunoSEQ multiplex PCR; in TCRdb, only in-frame clones are kept and a portion is missing. The sample gives around 130,000 clones, approximately 61% of which show up once; 1.5% to 2% is in the top ten. Germline CDR1 reads SGHRS; CDR2 reads YFSETQ. V trimming: 4 bases; J trimming: 5 bases; junction bases outside the gene matches: 4. The CDR3 spans 13 residues. The TCR sequence derives from a man aged 25 to 40 in good health and CMV-seropositive. Sample: PBMCs. The chain carries TRBV5-1 and TRBJ2-5; 8 bases are a match to TRBD1. CDR3 sequence: CASSQGARETQYF. The CDR3 DNA is TGCGCCAGCAGCCAGGGGGCGCGGGAGACCCAGTACTTC. The full variable domain, in which reference TRBV5-1 and TRBJ2-5 provide the parts outside the CDR3, is KAGVTQTPRYLIKTRGQQVTLSCSPISGHRSVSWYQQTPGQGLQFLFEYFSETQRNKGNFPGRFSGRQFSNSRSEMNVSTLELGDSALYLCASSQGARETQYFGPGTRLLVL.